This is a list of T cell receptor beta chains from one sample in a study of CD8+ T cells in alopecia areata. Data came from immunoSEQ multiplex PCR; TCRdb stores just in-frame clones and leaves some out. The sample holds roughly 210,000 clones, 43% seen once. Material: CD4+ T cells sorted from blood, obtained at roughly week 38, from a patient treated with tofacitinib. Receptor source: a human donor with alopecia areata. Both conserved end residues are trimmed from each CDR3. A D gene is named only where the DNA matches it firmly.

J gene | CDR3 length | V gene | D gene | CDR3 protein
TRBJ1-2 | 7 | TRBV18 | - | ASSPPLA
TRBJ2-5 | 12 | TRBV29-1 | TRBD2 | SVVPSGRKETQY
TRBJ1-1 | 12 | TRBV5-5 | TRBD1 | ASSLVPRGTEAF
TRBJ2-7 | 13 | TRBV19 | - | ASSIRTGFSYEQY
TRBJ2-3 | 12 | TRBV7-8 | - | ASSLPRGADTQY
TRBJ1-1 | 12 | TRBV4-1 | - | ASSLGRENTEAF
TRBJ1-5 | 12 | TRBV6-1 | - | ASSEGTVNQPQH
TRBJ2-4 | 9 | TRBV30 | - | AWRAHNIQY
TRBJ1-3 | 13 | TRBV6-1 | - | ASSEQFFSGNTIY
TRBJ1-5 | 11 | TRBV6-5 | - | ASSETRKQPQH
TRBJ2-1 | 15 | TRBV5-6 | TRBD2 | ASSPGFSGASYNEQF
TRBJ1-5 | 12 | TRBV28 | - | ASSLLGGDQPQH
TRBJ2-7 | 11 | TRBV7-8 | TRBD2 | ASRTSGKFEQY
TRBJ2-5 | 14 | TRBV30 | - | AWSVPRTRSIGTQY
TRBJ2-7 | 13 | TRBV5-1 | TRBD2 | ASSAAGGGLYEQY
TRBJ2-1 | 14 | TRBV10-3 | TRBD1 | AISDRTGPSYNEQF
TRBJ2-4 | 17 | TRBV4-3 | TRBD2 | ASSPTTSGLAGVKNIQY
TRBJ2-6 | 13 | TRBV19 | - | ASREGGSGANVLT
TRBJ2-1 | 13 | TRBV27 | - | ASSGTPGLLNEQF
TRBJ2-7 | 12 | TRBV5-1 | - | ASKPGDSSYEQY
TRBJ2-3 | 12 | TRBV7-2 | - | ASSLGADTDTQY
TRBJ2-5 | 13 | TRBV7-9 | TRBD1 | ASSRDGTGRETQY
TRBJ2-7 | 11 | TRBV30 | - | AWSNTWGLEQY
TRBJ2-1 | 15 | TRBV11-2 | TRBD1 | ASSLKYGQGLYNEQF
TRBJ1-1 | 13 | TRBV18 | - | ASSPISGRGTEAF
TRBJ1-1 | 11 | TRBV15 | - | ATSTGRVTEAF
TRBJ2-4 | 12 | TRBV7-8 | - | ASSLSLAANIQY